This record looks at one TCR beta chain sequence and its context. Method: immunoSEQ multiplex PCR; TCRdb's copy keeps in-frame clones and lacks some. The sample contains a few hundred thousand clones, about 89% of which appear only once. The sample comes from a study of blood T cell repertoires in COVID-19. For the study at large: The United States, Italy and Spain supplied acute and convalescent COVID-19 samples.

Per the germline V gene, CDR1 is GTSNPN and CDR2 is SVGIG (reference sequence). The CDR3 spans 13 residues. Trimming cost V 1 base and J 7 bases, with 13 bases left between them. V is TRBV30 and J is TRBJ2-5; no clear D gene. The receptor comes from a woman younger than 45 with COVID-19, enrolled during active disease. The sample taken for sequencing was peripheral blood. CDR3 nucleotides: TGTGCCTGGAGTGACGCGGCGAGAGGGACCCAGTACTTC. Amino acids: CAWSDAARGTQYF.